Listed here are 31 T cell receptor beta chains from one sample, sequenced in a study of cytomegalovirus exposure and HLA in healthy donors. Primers: 60 Vbeta forward and 13 Jbeta reverse. Method: immunoSEQ multiplex PCR; TCRdb's copy keeps in-frame clones and lacks some. The sample has 150,000 to 200,000 clones, over 80% seen once. The sample taken for sequencing was PBMCs. These receptors were taken from a male donor in good health and CMV-seropositive.

Only a few counts were recorded for this clone. The chain is built from TRBV7-8 and TRBJ2-7; 10 bases are shared with TRBD1. The J segment lost 5 bases and the V segment lost 4 bases, leaving 8 bases of the junction unmatched. From germline, CDR1 is SGHVS and CDR2 FQNEAQ. This CDR3 is 15 amino acids long. DNA of the CDR3: TGTGCCAGCAGCTCCCCGGGACAGGGGACCCACGAGCAGTACTTC. It encodes CASSSPGQGTHEQYF.

The V gene is TRBV5-1, the J gene TRBJ2-2, with no clear D. This CDR3 is built from 15 residues. Per germline, CDR1 SGHRS and CDR2 YFSETQ. V was shortened by 6 bases and J by 0 bases, with 12 bases between the two germline ends. The CDR3, as DNA: TGCGCCAGCATCGAAAATGCGGCGAACACCGGGGAGCTGTTTTTT. It translates to CASIENAANTGELFF.

This chain connects TRBV25-1 to TRBJ1-1; 7 bases map to TRBD1. The CDR3 is 15 amino acids. V was clipped by 8 bases and J by 6 bases; unmatched bases: 15. Per the germline V gene, CDR1 is MGHDK and CDR2 is SYGVNS. DNA for the CDR3: TGTGCCAGCCTTCCACGACAGGGCTTGGGTTCTGAAGCTTTCTTT. Amino acids: CASLPRQGLGSEAFF.

The chain couples TRBV2 to TRBJ2-2, with a possible D match to TRBD2 (5 bases). The CDR3 length is 14 residues. Per the germline V gene, CDR1 is SNHLY and CDR2 is FYNNEI. Trimming removed 8 bases at V and 4 bases at J, with 14 bases between. The CDR3, as DNA: TGTGCCAGCCAGGCGGGCACTCTCACCGGGGAGCTGTTTTTT. Its protein is CASQAGTLTGELFF.

The V and J genes are TRBV18 and TRBJ2-1; 7 bases match TRBD2. Germline V CDR1 and CDR2: KGHSH, LQKENI. The CDR3 extends over 17 amino acids. The V gene end was trimmed by 5 bases and the J gene end by 4 bases; junction bases not matched to a gene: 14. CDR3 loop: CASSSTPRLAEYNEQFF. CDR3 DNA: TGTGCCAGCTCATCAACGCCGCGACTAGCAGAATACAATGAGCAGTTCTTC.

J is TRBJ2-1 and V is TRBV28; the D is unclear. The CDR3 sequence is 14 residues long. V gave up 2 bases and J gave up 2 bases, with 7 bases separating them. Germline CDR1 is MDHEN and CDR2 is SYDVKM. This CDR3 is CASSLHSTYNEQFF. CDR3 bases: TGTGCCAGCAGTTTACATTCCACCTACAATGAGCAGTTCTTC.

The chain combines TRBV18 with TRBJ2-7, with D maybe TRBD1 (6 bases). V gave up 3 bases and J gave up 1 base, with 10 bases separating them. Germline V gives CDR1 KGHSH, CDR2 LQKENI. This CDR3 has 14 residues. CDR3 DNA: TGTGCCAGCTCACCCAAAGACAGGTCCTACGAGCAGTACTTC. Translation: CASSPKDRSYEQYF. Combining the CDR3 with reference TRBV18 and TRBJ2-7 gives the whole variable domain NAGVMQNPRHLVRRRGQEARLRCSPMKGHSHVYWYRQLPEEGLKFMVYLQKENIIDESGMPKERFSAEFPKEGPSILRIQQVVRGDSAAYFCASSPKDRSYEQYFGPGTRLTVT.

V usage is TRBV28 and J usage is TRBJ1-2; no reliable D call. Germline V gene sequence: CDR1 MDHEN, CDR2 SYDVKM. The CDR3 totals 17 residues. The V end lost 5 bases, the J end lost 3 bases, and 22 bases lay between the germline ends. In DNA form, the CDR3 reads TGTGCCAGCAGTCCCCAAGGCGTTAGGGCGCGGGACTATGGCTACACCTTC. It is translated as CASSPQGVRARDYGYTF.

This sequence joins TRBV19 and TRBJ1-1; TRBD1 aligns across 7 bases. Germline CDR1 LNHDA, CDR2 SQIVND (reference sequence). The J segment lost 11 bases and the V segment lost 5 bases, leaving 11 bases of the junction unmatched. This CDR3 has 13 residues. CDR3 coding DNA: TGTGCCAGTAGTCGTGCTATGGACAGGCCCGCTTTCTTT. It specifies CASSRAMDRPAFF.

This clone is categorized as large. The chain uses TRBV14 and TRBJ1-1, with TRBD1 identical over 8 bases. The CDR3 is made up of 12 amino acids. CDR1 is SGHDN and CDR2 is FVKESK in the germline V gene. V dropped 4 bases and J dropped 10; count of bases not matched to a gene: 5. The CDR3 nucleotides are TGTGCCAGCAGCCTGGACAGGGTGAGAGCTTTCTTT. This sequence encodes CASSLDRVRAFF. Based on the CDR3 plus reference TRBV14 and TRBJ1-1, the full variable domain is EAGVTQFPSHSVIEKGQTVTLRCDPISGHDNLYWYRRVMGKEIKFLLHFVKESKQDESGMPNNRFLAERTGGTYSTLKVQPAELEDSGVYFCASSLDRVRAFFGQGTRLTVV.

The chain is built from TRBV30 and TRBJ1-5, with 7 nucleotides matching TRBD1. Germline V gene sequence: CDR1 GTSNPN, CDR2 SVGIG (reference sequence). The CDR3 spans 12 residues. The V gene end was trimmed by 5 bases and the J gene end by 6 bases; junction bases not matched to a gene: 4. DNA for the CDR3: TGTGCCTGGCGACAGGGTCTTCAGCCCCAGCATTTT. Its translation is CAWRQGLQPQHF. Drawing the rest from reference TRBV30 and TRBJ1-5, the complete variable domain is SQTIHQWPATLVQPVGSPLSLECTVEGTSNPNLYWYRQAAGRGLQLLFYSVGIGQISSEVPQNLSASRPQDRQFILSSKKLLLSDSGFYLCAWRQGLQPQHFGDGTRLSIL.

The rearrangement joins TRBV7-9 to TRBJ2-5; unclear D gene. Germline V gene data show CDR1 as SEHNR and CDR2 as FQNEAQ (reference sequence). This CDR3 contains 17 residues. The germline V and J ends were trimmed by 2 bases and 1 base, with 17 bases remaining between them. The CDR3 spells CASSLKSSPYPQETQYF. The CDR3 bases are TGTGCCAGCAGCTTAAAATCGTCTCCCTACCCCCAAGAGACCCAGTACTTC.

The chain couples TRBV6-4 to TRBJ2-1, with 8 bases identical to TRBD2. Germline loops: CDR1 MRHNA, CDR2 SNTAGT. Losses at the gene ends were 0 bases for V and 10 bases for J; bases not matched to a gene: 11. The CDR3 has 16 residues. In DNA, the CDR3 is TGTGCCAGCAGTGACTCAAAAGCGGGAGCGTCTGTAGAGCAGTTCTTC. It is translated as CASSDSKAGASVEQFF.

CDR3 DNA sequence: TGTGCCAGCAGTTACGGGGGGTTCGGCACTGAAGCTTTCTTT. Its translation is CASSYGGFGTEAFF. This chain joins TRBV6-5 and TRBJ1-1; a weak D match, TRBD1 (5 bases). This CDR3 is built from 14 residues. Germline CDR1 is MNHEY and CDR2 is SVGAGI. Trimming removed 2 bases from V and 4 bases from J, with 11 bases in between.

The chain recombines TRBV6-1 with TRBJ2-1, with 10 bases fitting TRBD1. V trimming: 5 bases; J trimming: 8 bases; junction bases outside the gene matches: 6. The CDR3 sequence is 14 residues long. CDR1 and CDR2 from the germline V gene are MNHNS and SASEGT. The CDR3 protein is CASSRQGTGDEQFF. In DNA form, the CDR3 reads TGTGCCAGCAGTAGACAGGGGACAGGGGATGAGCAGTTCTTC.

This clone has a single count. The V call is TRBV27, the J call TRBJ2-1; 9 bases line up with TRBD2. Germline lookup yields CDR1 MNHEY and CDR2 SMNVEV (reference sequence). This CDR3 spans 15 amino acids. Unmatched junction bases numbered 13, after V lost 10 bases and J lost 6 bases. The CDR3 protein is CAIRTSASSFNEQFF. CDR3 DNA: TGTGCCATCAGGACTAGCGCCTCCTCTTTCAATGAGCAGTTCTTC.

This chain links TRBV7-2 with TRBJ2-2; D is perhaps TRBD1 (5 bases). From germline, CDR1 is SGHTA and CDR2 FQGNSA. The length of the CDR3 is 12 residues. The germline V and J ends were trimmed by 6 bases and 8 bases, with 10 bases remaining between them. The CDR3 DNA reads TGTGCCAGCAGTCAACAGGAAGGGGAGCTGTTTTTT. Its translation: CASSQQEGELFF.

The chain carries TRBV6-5 and TRBJ2-2, with D unresolved. The germline CDR1 and CDR2 sequences are MNHEY and SVGAGI. The CDR3 has 11 amino acids. Deletions cut 6 bases from V and 7 bases from J, with 6 bases between. The CDR3 DNA follows: TGTGCCAGCAGACGGGTCGGGGAGCTGTTTTTT. Amino acid sequence: CASRRVGELFF.

This clone came up once. J is TRBJ2-3 and V is TRBV29-1, with TRBD1 as a possible D gene (5 bases). V lost 3 bases to trimming and J lost 5 bases, with 9 bases between them. CDR1 and CDR2 from the germline V gene are SQVTM and ANQGSEA. The CDR3 runs 12 residues. The CDR3 loop reads CSVDDDRDTQYF. For the CDR3, the DNA is TGCAGCGTTGACGATGACAGAGATACGCAGTATTTT.

The genes are TRBV21-1 and TRBJ1-1. TRBV21-1 is a recognized pseudogene. The CDR3 length is 14 residues. The DNA of the CDR3 is TGTGCCAGCAGCAAGACGGAGGAGAACACTGAAGCTTTCTTT. It specifies CASSKTEENTEAFF.

The chain has TRBV30 and TRBJ1-1; D uncertain. V lost 4 bases and J lost 11, with 11 bases in between. Germline-derived CDR1 and CDR2 are GTSNPN and SVGIG (reference sequence). This CDR3 comprises 10 residues. The CDR3 reads CAWTHSRAFF. In DNA, the CDR3 is TGTGCCTGGACCCACTCCAGGGCTTTCTTT.

The V gene is TRBV14, the J gene TRBJ2-1; 10 nucleotides line up with TRBD2. The germline V gene encodes CDR1 SGHDN and CDR2 FVKESK. After removal of 4 bases from V and 8 bases from J, the junction contained 5 bases not matched to a gene. This CDR3 contains 14 residues. CDR3: CASSREREGDEQFF. The CDR3 DNA is TGTGCCAGCAGCCGAGAGCGGGAGGGGGATGAGCAGTTCTTC.

The gene calls are TRBV18 and TRBJ2-2; TRBD2 aligns across 11 bases. CDR1 KGHSH and CDR2 LQKENI come from the germline V gene. The CDR3 covers 16 residues. V gave up 4 bases and J gave up 4 bases; unmatched junction bases: 5. The CDR3 sequence: CASSQSGTSGTGELFF. The CDR3 region has the DNA TGTGCCAGCTCACAGTCCGGGACTAGCGGCACCGGGGAGCTGTTTTTT.

The chain recombines TRBV10-3 with TRBJ2-7; 7 nucleotides line up with TRBD2. This CDR3 has 11 amino acids. V trimming: 9 bases; J trimming: 7 bases; junction bases outside the gene matches: 6. Germline assignment: CDR1 ENHRY and CDR2 SYGVKD. This CDR3 reads CAISGTGEQYF. In DNA, the CDR3 is TGTGCCATAAGCGGGACGGGGGAGCAGTACTTC.

The chain recombines TRBV7-9 with TRBJ1-4; D ambiguous. CDR3 length equals 15 residues. Germline lookup yields CDR1 SEHNR and CDR2 FQNEAQ (reference sequence). With 5 bases removed from V and 0 bases from J, the gap between germline ends came to 10 bases. The CDR3 DNA sequence: TGTGCCAGCAGCCCGGGCGGGACAACTAATGAAAAACTGTTTTTT. It yields the protein CASSPGGTTNEKLFF.

This chain connects TRBV19 to TRBJ1-2, with TRBD1 matching over 7 bases. Germline CDR1 reads LNHDA; CDR2 reads SQIVND (reference sequence). V shed 2 bases, J shed 3 bases, and the junction held 9 bases outside the gene matches. The CDR3 is 16 amino acids. The DNA of the CDR3 is TGTGCCAGTAGTATATCGACAGGGTGGAATGACTATGGCTACACCTTC. This codes for CASSISTGWNDYGYTF.

The rearrangement links TRBV30 to TRBJ1-5; 11 bases match TRBD1. The V gene's germline CDR1 is GTSNPN and CDR2 SVGIG (reference sequence). V lost 5 bases and J lost 4; bases outside the gene matches: 4. This CDR3 is 14 amino acids long. In DNA, the CDR3 is TGTGCCTGGGCTGGACAGGGGGCGAATCAGCCCCAGCATTTT. Its translation: CAWAGQGANQPQHF.

The CDR3 nucleotides read TGTGCCAGCAGCAATAGCGGGGGGCACTACAATGAGCAGTTCTTC. Amino acids: CASSNSGGHYNEQFF. This rearrangement joins TRBV7-9 to TRBJ2-1; 10 bases line up with TRBD2. This CDR3 is built from 15 residues. J gave up 3 bases and V 5 bases, and 4 bases lay outside the gene matches. Germline CDR1 SEHNR, CDR2 FQNEAQ (reference sequence).

The chain recombines TRBV5-1 with TRBJ2-5; 8 bases are shared with TRBD1. The CDR3 runs 15 residues. With 9 bases clipped from V and 5 bases from J, the junction kept 15 bases outside the gene matches. Germline-derived CDR1 and CDR2 are SGHRS and YFSETQ. The CDR3 bases are TGCGCCACCGGGACAGGCCTGTCTCTAGGGGAGACCCAGTACTTC. Translation gives CATGTGLSLGETQYF.

CDR3 sequence: CASRDRGSGANVLTF. In DNA form, the CDR3 reads TGTGCCAGCAGAGACAGGGGATCTGGGGCCAACGTCCTGACTTTC. V gene TRBV6-1 combines with J gene TRBJ2-6; 8 positions agree with TRBD1. The CDR3 runs to 15 residues. Germline CDR1 reads MNHNS; CDR2 reads SASEGT. Losses at the gene ends were 6 bases for V and 1 base for J; bases not matched to a gene: 2.

This chain links TRBV6-5 with TRBJ2-7, with 9 bases aligning to TRBD2. The CDR3 contains 15 residues. J was trimmed by 0 bases and V by 6 bases; bases with no gene match: 6. The V gene's germline CDR1 is MNHEY and CDR2 SVGAGI. CDR3 DNA: TGTGCCAGCAGATCCCTAGCGGGGAGCTCCTACGAGCAGTACTTC. Translating it yields CASRSLAGSSYEQYF.